These 24 T cell receptor beta chains were sequenced from one sample in a study of CD8+ T cells in alopecia areata. As the sequencing template, cDNA was produced by extracting RNA and reverse transcribing it. Profiling relied on immunoSEQ multiplex PCR, and the TCRdb table lists in-frame clones only, not all of them. The top ten clones hold under 0.5% of a sample with 220,000 or so clones, around 62% of them seen once. The sample here was CD4+ T cells sorted from blood, taken at week 0. These receptors came from a human donor with alopecia areata.

To note about this clone: A read error may be the cause here, since a much bigger clone is one base away. The chain uses TRBV7-6 and TRBJ2-2; D is undetermined. From germline, CDR1 is SGHVS and CDR2 FNYEAQ. This CDR3 has 13 amino acids. V lost 4 bases and J lost 0, with 3 bases in between. The CDR3 loop is CASSSTNTGELFF. CDR3 nucleotides: TGTGCCAGCAGCTCCACGAACACCGGGGAGCTGTTTTTT.

This clone showed up just a few times. The chain recombines TRBV29-1 with TRBJ1-2; tentatively, D is TRBD1 (5 bases). Germline V gene sequence: CDR1 SQVTM, CDR2 ANQGSEA. CDR3 size: 12 residues. The ends were cut back, 3 bases at V and 6 bases at J, with 11 bases in the middle. CDR3 region: CSVEWGRDGYTF. In nucleotides, the CDR3 is TGCAGCGTTGAGTGGGGACGGGATGGCTACACCTTC.

This clone appeared a few times. The chain is built from TRBV27 and TRBJ1-5, with no clear D. The V gene's germline CDR1 is MNHEY and CDR2 SMNVEV (reference sequence). This CDR3 has 16 amino acids. V was clipped by 6 bases and J by 2 bases, with 17 bases between them. The CDR3 bases are TGTGCCAGCAGCCCAAGTGAGGGTCTCGGCAATCAGCCCCAGCATTTT. Amino acid sequence: CASSPSEGLGNQPQHF.

This clone has only a few counts. In DNA form, the CDR3 reads TGTGCCAGTAGTAACGAGCGGAGCTCCTACAATGAGCAGTTCTTC. The encoded protein is CASSNERSSYNEQFF. This chain joins TRBV19 and TRBJ2-1; D possibly corresponds to TRBD2 (5 bases). V gave up 4 bases and J gave up 0 bases, with 10 bases separating them. Per the germline V gene, CDR1 is LNHDA and CDR2 is SQIVND (reference sequence). The CDR3 covers 15 residues.

V is TRBV13 and J is TRBJ2-5; D uncertain. Germline CDR1 reads PRHDT; CDR2 reads FYEKMQ (reference sequence). This CDR3 contains 12 residues. Trimming pared 4 bases from V and 4 bases from J, leaving 7 bases between. CDR3 sequence (DNA): TGTGCCAGCAGCTCACGCGCAGAGACCCAGTACTTC. Translation: CASSSRAETQYF.

This clone was counted between two and nine times. Other DNA sequences of this sample code for an identical CDR3. The chain links TRBV30 to TRBJ2-2; D unclear. With 3 bases removed from V and 1 base from J, the gap between germline ends came to 6 bases. Germline values: CDR1 GTSNPN, CDR2 SVGIG (reference sequence). The CDR3 is 13 amino acids. CDR3 amino acids: CAWRRENTGELFF. The CDR3 coding sequence is TGTGCCTGGAGGAGAGAGAACACCGGGGAGCTGTTTTTT.

This clone was counted a few times. CDR3 nucleotide sequence: TGTGCCAGCAGTCTGCTGAGGGGGCCTTACGGCGCTGAAGCTTTCTTT. This encodes CASSLLRGPYGAEAFF. The gene calls are TRBV27 and TRBJ1-1; TRBD1 matches at 7 bases. There are 16 residues in the CDR3. The V gene's germline CDR1 is MNHEY and CDR2 SMNVEV (reference sequence). V trimming: 5 bases; J trimming: 6 bases; junction bases outside the gene matches: 15.

For the CDR3, the DNA is TGTGCCAGCAGCTTAGATCAGACAGGGTATGAGACCCAGTACTTC. Its translation is CASSLDQTGYETQYF. The rearrangement joins TRBV11-2 to TRBJ2-5, with 7 bases identical to TRBD1. The CDR3 totals 15 residues. V dropped 0 bases and J dropped 5; count of bases not matched to a gene: 6. Germline V lookup: CDR1 SGHAT, CDR2 FQNNGV. The variable domain in full, completed from reference TRBV11-2 and TRBJ2-5, reads EAGVAQSPRYKIIEKRQSVAFWCNPISGHATLYWYQQILGQGPKLLIQFQNNGVVDDSQLPKDRFSAERLKGVDSTLKIQPAKLEDSAVYLCASSLDQTGYETQYFGPGTRLLVL.

This clone has more than one count but fewer than ten. CDR3 DNA sequence: TGCGCCAGCAGCTTGGTGGGGAGGGCGGATCGACGGAACACTGAAGCTTTCTTT. Protein product: CASSLVGRADRRNTEAFF. This chain uses TRBV5-1 with TRBJ1-1; D gene uncertain. The CDR3 runs 18 residues. Trimming shortened V by 0 bases and J by 1 base, and 19 bases separated the two germline ends. Germline CDR1 SGHRS, CDR2 YFSETQ.

The chain couples TRBV5-1 to TRBJ2-5; D perhaps matches TRBD2 (6 bases). In germline, CDR1 is SGHRS, CDR2 YFSETQ. The length of the CDR3 is 15 residues. Trimming removed 1 base from V and 4 bases from J, with 14 bases in between. The CDR3 DNA reads TGCGCCAGCAGCTTGAATCCGGGGCGGGGAGAGACCCAGTACTTC. Amino acids: CASSLNPGRGETQYF. The full variable domain, with the rest looked up from reference TRBV5-1 and TRBJ2-5, is KAGVTQTPRYLIKTRGQQVTLSCSPISGHRSVSWYQQTPGQGLQFLFEYFSETQRNKGNFPGRFSGRQFSNSRSEMNVSTLELGDSALYLCASSLNPGRGETQYFGPGTRLLVL.

This clone appeared once. The gene calls are TRBV5-1 and TRBJ2-7, with 8 bases identical to TRBD2. The length of the CDR3 is 13 residues. The trim removed 3 bases at V and 6 bases at J, leaving 5 bases unmatched. The germline V gene encodes CDR1 SGHRS and CDR2 YFSETQ. CDR3 DNA: TGCGCCAGCAGCTCGACTAGCGTGGCCGAGCAGTACTTC. Its protein product is CASSSTSVAEQYF.

This clone was seen only once. The V gene is TRBV5-6, the J gene TRBJ2-5; D perhaps matches TRBD2 (5 bases). V dropped 2 bases and J dropped 6 bases, with 14 bases sitting between them. This CDR3 has 14 amino acids. CDR1 SGHDT and CDR2 YYEEEE come from the germline V gene. CDR3: CASSLEPIGKTQYF. The CDR3, as DNA: TGTGCCAGCAGCTTAGAGCCTATCGGGAAGACCCAGTACTTC.

Here the CDR3 DNA reads TGCAGCGCTGCCACGCGGGAACTCTATGGCTACACCTTC. Translation: CSAATRELYGYTF. The V gene is TRBV29-1, the J gene TRBJ1-2, with D unclear. Trimming took off 7 bases at V and 4 bases at J, with 16 bases between the two ends. From germline, CDR1 is SQVTM and CDR2 ANQGSEA. CDR3 length equals 13 residues.

This chain connects TRBV7-9 to TRBJ1-5, with D uncertain. The CDR3 consists of 12 residues. Germline loops: CDR1 SEHNR, CDR2 FQNEAQ (reference sequence). With 5 bases removed from V and 5 bases from J, the gap between germline ends came to 7 bases. The CDR3: CASSAEDQPQHF. In DNA, the CDR3 is TGTGCCAGCAGCGCAGAAGATCAGCCCCAGCATTTT.

This clone showed up many times. Other DNA sequences of this sample code for an identical CDR3. This rearrangement joins TRBV19 to TRBJ2-1; TRBD1 matches 8 bases. Germline V gene sequence: CDR1 LNHDA, CDR2 SQIVND (reference sequence). The length of the CDR3 is 14 residues. V lost 3 bases to trimming and J lost 7 bases; unmatched junction nucleotides: 5. The CDR3 reads CASSIGQGGNEQFF. The CDR3 DNA is TGTGCCAGTAGTATCGGACAGGGAGGAAATGAGCAGTTCTTC.

The sample holds a few counts of this clone. This sequence joins TRBV6-1 and TRBJ1-5, with a possible D match to TRBD1 (6 bases). Between the trimmed V and J ends, which lost 11 bases and 1 base, there was a span of 15 bases. CDR3 length equals 14 residues. CDR1 MNHNS and CDR2 SASEGT come from the germline V gene. The CDR3 coding sequence is TGTGCCGTAGGGGGGCCCTACAGCAATCAGCCCCAGCATTTT. This codes for CAVGGPYSNQPQHF.

This clone has only a few counts. The junction departs from the called germline gene at one end, perhaps through a read error. CDR3 sequence: CASSLDQNTGELFF. Written as DNA, the CDR3 is TGTGCTAGCAGCCTAGACCAAAACACCGGGGAGCTGTTTTTT. The J gene is TRBJ2-2, the V gene TRBV7-7; D is uncertain. CDR1 is SSHAT and CDR2 is FNYEAQ in the germline V gene (reference sequence). This CDR3 region has 14 residues. The complete variable domain, with remaining parts taken from reference TRBV7-7 and TRBJ2-2, reads GAGVSQSPRYKVTKRGQDVTLRCDPISSHATLYWYQQALGQGPEFLTYFNYEAQPDKSGLPSDRFSAERPEGSISTLTIQRTEQRDSAMYRCASSLDQNTGELFFGEGSRLTVL.

J is TRBJ2-7 and V is TRBV2; D may be TRBD2 (6 bases). The CDR3 consists of 17 residues. V was shortened by 0 bases and J by 2 bases, with 17 bases between the two germline ends. Germline CDR1 reads SNHLY; CDR2 reads FYNNEI. In DNA form, the CDR3 reads TGTGCCAGCAGTGAAGCGCTGGGAAGCGGGCCTACCTACGAGCAGTACTTC. Its protein product is CASSEALGSGPTYEQYF.

V and J are TRBV5-1 and TRBJ2-7; no firm D call. V was cut by 2 bases and J by 5 bases, with 14 bases left in between. CDR3 length: 14 residues. The germline CDR1 and CDR2 sequences are SGHRS and YFSETQ. The CDR3 DNA is TGCGCCAGCAGCTTACCCGGACCCCTCCACGAGCAGTACTTC. This encodes CASSLPGPLHEQYF. The whole variable domain, filled in from reference TRBV5-1 and TRBJ2-7, reads KAGVTQTPRYLIKTRGQQVTLSCSPISGHRSVSWYQQTPGQGLQFLFEYFSETQRNKGNFPGRFSGRQFSNSRSEMNVSTLELGDSALYLCASSLPGPLHEQYFGPGTRLTVT.

The J gene is TRBJ2-7, the V gene TRBV6-1; D gene unclear. Deletions cut 4 bases from V and 0 bases from J, with 7 bases between. This CDR3 contains 13 residues. The germline V gene encodes CDR1 MNHNS and CDR2 SASEGT. The CDR3 protein is CASSGYSSYEQYF. DNA of the CDR3: TGTGCCAGCAGTGGGTACAGCTCCTACGAGCAGTACTTC.

This clone was counted only a few times. For the CDR3, the DNA is TGTGCCAGCAGCCCCTCCGGGCAGCTGGAGACCCAGTACTTC. It specifies CASSPSGQLETQYF. This chain connects TRBV6-5 to TRBJ2-5; the D is unclear. V lost 6 bases, J lost 5 bases, and 16 bases lay in between. The CDR3 has 14 residues. Germline CDR1 is MNHEY and CDR2 is SVGAGI.

The rearrangement uses TRBV29-1 and TRBJ2-7, with D possibly matching TRBD2 (6 bases). The CDR3 spans 13 residues. CDR1 is SQVTM, CDR2 ANQGSEA, per germline. Trimming took off 6 bases at V and 7 bases at J, with 19 bases between the two ends. The CDR3 region is CSVGGTRSREQYF. Here the CDR3 DNA reads TGCAGCGTGGGCGGGACCAGAAGTAGAGAGCAGTACTTC.

The chain couples TRBV7-8 to TRBJ2-4; unclear D gene. The germline CDR1 and CDR2 sequences are SGHVS and FQNEAQ. The V end was cut by 5 bases, the J end by 0 bases, with 14 bases between. This CDR3 is built from 16 residues. CDR3 coding DNA: TGTGCCAGCAGCCGTCTTGGACCAAAAGCCAAAAACATTCAGTACTTC. This sequence encodes CASSRLGPKAKNIQYF.

In its sample, this clone was seen a few times. The chain has TRBV9 and TRBJ2-1; 13 nucleotides match TRBD2. The CDR3 contains 17 residues. Germline CDR1 SGDLS, CDR2 YYNGEE. V was clipped by 3 bases and J by 7 bases; unmatched bases: 10. The CDR3 nucleotides are TGTGCCAGCAGCGCCCACTTACTAGCGGGAGGGCCGAATGAGCAGTTCTTC. Translation gives CASSAHLLAGGPNEQFF.